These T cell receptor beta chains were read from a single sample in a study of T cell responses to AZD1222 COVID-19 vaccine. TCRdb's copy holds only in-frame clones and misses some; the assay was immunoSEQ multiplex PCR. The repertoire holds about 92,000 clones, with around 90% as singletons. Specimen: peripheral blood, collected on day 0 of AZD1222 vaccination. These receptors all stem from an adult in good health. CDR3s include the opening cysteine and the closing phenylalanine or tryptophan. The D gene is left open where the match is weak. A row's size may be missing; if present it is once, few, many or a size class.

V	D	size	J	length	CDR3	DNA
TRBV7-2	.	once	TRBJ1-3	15	CASSLASGNGNTIYF	TGTGCCAGCAGCTTAGCGAGTGGCAATGGAAACACCATATATTTT
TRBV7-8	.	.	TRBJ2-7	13	CASSLTSAIEQYF	TGTGCCAGCAGCTTAACCTCGGCAATCGAGCAGTACTTC
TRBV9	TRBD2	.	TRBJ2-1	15	CASSVDGGDYNEQFF	TGTGCCAGCAGCGTAGACGGGGGGGACTACAATGAGCAGTTCTTC
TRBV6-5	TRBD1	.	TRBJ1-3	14	CASKLGQSGNTIYF	TGTGCCAGCAAATTGGGACAGTCTGGAAACACCATATATTTT
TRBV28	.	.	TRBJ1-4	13	CASRTSRAEKLFF	TGTGCCAGCCGAACCTCGAGGGCTGAAAAACTGTTTTTT
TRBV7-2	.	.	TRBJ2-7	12	CASSFIVYEQYF	TGTGCCAGCAGCTTTATCGTTTACGAGCAGTACTTC
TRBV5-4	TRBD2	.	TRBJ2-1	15	CASSWTSGGSNEQFF	TGTGCCAGCAGCTGGACTAGCGGGGGTTCGAATGAGCAGTTCTTC
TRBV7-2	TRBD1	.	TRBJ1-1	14	CASSFRQGGAEAFF	TGTGCCAGCAGCTTTAGACAGGGGGGGGCTGAAGCTTTCTTT
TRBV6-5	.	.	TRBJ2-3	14	CASSSGQTTDTQYF	TGTGCCAGCAGTTCGGGACAAACCACAGATACGCAGTATTTT
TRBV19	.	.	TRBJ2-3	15	CASIEPGQPWDTQYF	TGTGCCAGTATCGAGCCGGGGCAACCCTGGGATACGCAGTATTTT
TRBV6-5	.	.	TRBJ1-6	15	CASSYSRNNNSPLHF	TGTGCCAGCAGTTACTCCAGGAATAATAATTCACCCCTCCACTTT
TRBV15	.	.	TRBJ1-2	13	CATSRDYLGGYTF	TGTGCCACCAGCAGAGATTACCTTGGGGGCTACACCTTC
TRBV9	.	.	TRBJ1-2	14	CASSVALWDYGYTF	TGTGCCAGCAGCGTTGCTCTATGGGACTATGGCTACACCTTC
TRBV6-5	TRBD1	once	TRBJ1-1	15	CASSQPGQKNTEAFF	TGTGCCAGCAGTCAACCGGGACAGAAGAACACTGAAGCTTTCTTT
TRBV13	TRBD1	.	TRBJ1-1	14	CASSQNRGKDEAFF	TGTGCCAGCAGCCAGAACAGGGGGAAGGATGAAGCTTTCTTT
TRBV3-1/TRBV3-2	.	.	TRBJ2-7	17	CASSHKDRRGTDNEQYF	TGTGCCAGCAGCCACAAAGATAGAAGGGGGACTGACAACGAGCAGTACTTC
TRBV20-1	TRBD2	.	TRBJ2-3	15	CSASSGGAVASTQYF	TGCAGTGCTAGTAGCGGGGGGGCCGTCGCGTCTACGCAGTATTTT
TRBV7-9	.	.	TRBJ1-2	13	CASSSSANYGYTF	TGTGCCAGCAGCTCTTCTGCTAACTATGGCTACACCTTC
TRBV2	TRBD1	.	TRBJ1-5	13	CASRDRGGPPQHF	TGTGCCAGCAGGGACAGGGGGGGTCCGCCCCAGCATTTT
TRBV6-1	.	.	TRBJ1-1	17	CASSEHPYPPGDTEAFF	TGTGCCAGCAGTGAACACCCCTACCCGCCAGGGGACACTGAAGCTTTCTTT
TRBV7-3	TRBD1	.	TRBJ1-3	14	CASSRTGTGNTIYF	TGTGCCAGCAGCAGGACAGGGACGGGGAACACCATATATTTT
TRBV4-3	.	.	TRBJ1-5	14	CASSQGAGPQPQHF	TGCGCCAGCAGCCAAGGGGCAGGGCCTCAGCCCCAGCATTTT
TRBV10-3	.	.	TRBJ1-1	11	CATEGAAEAFF	TGTGCCACCGAGGGAGCGGCTGAAGCTTTCTTT
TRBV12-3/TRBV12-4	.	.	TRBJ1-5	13	CASSLGRNQPQHF	TGTGCCAGCAGTTTAGGGCGCAATCAGCCCCAGCATTTT
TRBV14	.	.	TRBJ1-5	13	CASSQGSNQPQHF	TGTGCCAGCAGCCAGGGTAGCAATCAGCCCCAGCATTTT
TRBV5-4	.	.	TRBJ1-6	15	CASSLLRDSNSPLHF	TGTGCCAGCAGCTTACTCCGGGACTCGAATTCACCCCTCCACTTT
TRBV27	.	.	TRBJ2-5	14	CASSDREGQETQYF	TGTGCCAGCTCGGACAGGGAGGGACAAGAGACCCAGTACTTC
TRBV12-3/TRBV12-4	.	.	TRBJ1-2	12	CASSFPGGGYTF	TGTGCCAGCAGTTTCCCGGGGGGAGGCTACACCTTC
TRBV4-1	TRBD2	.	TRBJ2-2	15	CASSPAGGNTGELFF	TGCGCCAGCAGCCCAGCGGGGGGGAACACCGGGGAGCTGTTTTTT
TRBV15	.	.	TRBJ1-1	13	CATSRDPQGEAFF	TGTGCCACCAGCAGAGACCCACAGGGTGAAGCTTTCTTT
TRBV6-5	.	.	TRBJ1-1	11	CASSLGQKAFF	TGTGCCAGCAGTCTAGGACAGAAAGCTTTCTTT
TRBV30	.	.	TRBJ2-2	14	CAWSIPSWSGELFF	TGTGCCTGGAGTATTCCTTCATGGTCCGGGGAGCTGTTTTTT
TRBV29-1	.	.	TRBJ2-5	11	CSVRQQETQYF	TGCAGCGTTCGGCAGCAAGAGACCCAGTACTTC
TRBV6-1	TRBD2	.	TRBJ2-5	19	CASSEALLVVAGGGETQYF	TGTGCCAGCAGTGAAGCCCTGCTGGTGGTAGCGGGGGGCGGGGAGACCCAGTACTTC
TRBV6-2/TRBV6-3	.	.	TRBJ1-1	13	CASSYSPRGEAFF	TGTGCCAGCAGTTACTCGCCACGGGGTGAAGCTTTCTTT
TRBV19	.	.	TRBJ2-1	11	CASSSYNEQFF	TGTGCCAGTAGTTCGTACAATGAGCAGTTCTTC
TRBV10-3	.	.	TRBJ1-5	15	CAISQASGVGQPQHF	TGTGCCATCAGCCAAGCCTCAGGGGTTGGTCAGCCCCAGCATTTT
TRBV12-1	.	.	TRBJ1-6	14	CASSFGDRYSPLHF	TGTGCCAGCAGCTTTGGGGACAGATATTCACCCCTCCACTTT
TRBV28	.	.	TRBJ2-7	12	CASSRQEREQYF	TGTGCCAGCAGCAGACAAGAGAGGGAGCAGTACTTC
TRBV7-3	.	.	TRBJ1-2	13	CASSLPGHQGYTF	TGTGCCAGCAGCTTACCGGGACATCAGGGCTACACCTTC
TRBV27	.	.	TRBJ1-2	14	CASSLFPDSYGYTF	TGTGCCAGCAGTTTATTCCCAGATAGCTATGGCTACACCTTC
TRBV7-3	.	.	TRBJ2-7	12	CASSPESGEQYF	TGTGCCAGCAGCCCCGAGAGTGGTGAGCAGTACTTC
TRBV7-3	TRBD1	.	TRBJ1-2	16	CASSSQGQAEPYGYTF	TGTGCCAGCAGCTCCCAGGGACAGGCGGAGCCCTATGGCTACACCTTC
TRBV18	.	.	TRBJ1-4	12	CASSPNNEKLFF	TGTGCCAGCTCACCAAATAATGAAAAACTGTTTTTT
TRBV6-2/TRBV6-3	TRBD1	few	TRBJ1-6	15	CASSYRDRGHSPLHF	TGTGCCAGCAGTTACCGGGACAGGGGGCATTCACCCCTCCACTTT
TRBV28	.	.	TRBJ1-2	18	CASSPGTNVGGVAYGYTF	TGTGCCAGCAGCCCCGGGACTAACGTGGGGGGGGTTGCCTATGGCTACACCTTC
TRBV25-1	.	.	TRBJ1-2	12	CASSDRGFGYTF	TGTGCCAGCAGTGATAGGGGATTTGGCTACACCTTC
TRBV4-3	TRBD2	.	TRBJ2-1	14	CASSPRTSGDEQFF	TGCGCCAGCAGCCCCCGGACTAGCGGGGATGAGCAGTTCTTC
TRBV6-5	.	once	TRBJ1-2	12	CASSSVGGGYTF	TGTGCCAGCAGTTCCGTGGGAGGTGGCTACACCTTC
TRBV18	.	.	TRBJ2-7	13	CASSPGYGYEQYF	TGTGCCAGCTCACCAGGGTATGGATACGAGCAGTACTTC
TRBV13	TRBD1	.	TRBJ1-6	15	CASSNTGTGSSPLHF	TGTGCCAGCAGCAACACCGGGACAGGTAGTTCACCCCTCCACTTT
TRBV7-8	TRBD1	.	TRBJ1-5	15	CASSKRGLSNQPQHF	TGTGCCAGCAGCAAGAGGGGGCTTAGTAATCAGCCCCAGCATTTT
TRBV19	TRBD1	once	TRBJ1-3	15	CASSTTGISGNTIYF	TGTGCCAGTAGTACGACAGGGATCTCTGGAAACACCATATATTTT
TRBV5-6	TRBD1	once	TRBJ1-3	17	CASSLGRDRSSGNTIYF	TGTGCCAGCAGCTTGGGGCGGGACAGGTCCTCTGGAAACACCATATATTTT
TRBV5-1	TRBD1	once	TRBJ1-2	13	CASSLEGQNGYTF	TGCGCCAGCAGCTTGGAGGGACAGAATGGCTACACCTTC